This TCR beta chain originates from a study of regulatory T cells in long-lasting Graves disease. With iRepertoire HTBI primers and Arm-PCR of CDR3 regions, TCR beta libraries were built. A single record per CDR3 protein comes from TCRdb applying MiXCR to the multiplex PCR reads. The sample records approximately 350,000 distinct CDR3 sequences, 15% to 20% being singletons. The CDR3 is made up of 14 amino acids. V lost 7 bases and J 0 bases, leaving 12 bases between the germline ends. Germline loops: CDR1 MNHNS, CDR2 SASEGT. This clonotype was observed a handful of times. Time point indicated: newly diagnosed GD, antithyroid drugs for less than 3 months. TCR sequences were obtained from RNA taken from PBMCs. The data were also submitted as part of a second study, on T cells in Graves' hyperthyroidism and ophthalmopathy. Turning to that study: The HTBI primer set was used in a first-round RT-PCR of the TCR CDR3. Most expanded thyroid clonotypes above 0.001 also appeared in blood.

The starting material was peripheral blood mononuclear cells (PBMCs), obtained at new diagnosis, from a patient treated with antithyroid drugs. This receptor was identified in a woman aged 18-30 years with Graves disease. This chain links TRBV6-1 with TRBJ1-1, with a possible D match to TRBD1 (5 bases). In nucleotides, the CDR3 is TGTGCCAGCATCATGGGACTTTTGAACACTGAAGCTTTCTTT. Its translation is CASIMGLLNTEAFF.